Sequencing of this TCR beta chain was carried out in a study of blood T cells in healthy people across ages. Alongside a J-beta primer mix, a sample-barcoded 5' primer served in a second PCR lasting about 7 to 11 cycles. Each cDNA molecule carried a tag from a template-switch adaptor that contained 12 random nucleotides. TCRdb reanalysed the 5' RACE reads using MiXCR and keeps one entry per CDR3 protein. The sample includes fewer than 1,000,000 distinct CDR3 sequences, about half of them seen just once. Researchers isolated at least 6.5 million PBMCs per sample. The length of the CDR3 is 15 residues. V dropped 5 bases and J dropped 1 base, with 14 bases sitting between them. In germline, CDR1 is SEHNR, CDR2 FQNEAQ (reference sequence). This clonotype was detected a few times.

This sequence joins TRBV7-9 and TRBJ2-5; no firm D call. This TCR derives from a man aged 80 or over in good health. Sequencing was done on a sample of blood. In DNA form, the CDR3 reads TGTGCCAGCAGCAAGGAGTCGGAGATCCAAGAGACCCAGTACTTC. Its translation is CASSKESEIQETQYF.